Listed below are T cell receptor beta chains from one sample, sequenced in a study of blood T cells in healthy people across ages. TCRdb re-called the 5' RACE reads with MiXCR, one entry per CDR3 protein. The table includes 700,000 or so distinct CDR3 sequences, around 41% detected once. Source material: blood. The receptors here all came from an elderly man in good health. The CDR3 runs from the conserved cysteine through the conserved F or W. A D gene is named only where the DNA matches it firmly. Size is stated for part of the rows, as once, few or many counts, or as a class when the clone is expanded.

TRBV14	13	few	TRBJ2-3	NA	CASSQDLADTQYF	TGTGCCAGCAGCCAAGATTTGGCCGATACGCAGTATTTT
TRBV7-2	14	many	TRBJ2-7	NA	CASSLKPGPYEQYF	TGTGCCAGCAGCTTAAAGCCGGGGCCCTACGAGCAGTACTTC
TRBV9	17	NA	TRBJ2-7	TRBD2	CASSLGLAGGGQYEQYF	TGTGCCAGCAGCTTGGGACTAGCGGGAGGGGGTCAGTACGAGCAGTACTTC
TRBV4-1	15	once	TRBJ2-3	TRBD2	CASNWAGGRSDTQYF	TGCGCCAGCAATTGGGCGGGGGGGCGGTCAGATACGCAGTATTTT
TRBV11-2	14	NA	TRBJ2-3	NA	CASSPRDGTGTQYF	TGTGCCAGCAGCCCCCGGGACGGTACAGGTACGCAGTATTTT
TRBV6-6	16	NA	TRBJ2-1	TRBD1	CASSYRRGGAGNEQFF	TGTGCCAGCAGTTACCGGAGAGGGGGCGCAGGCAATGAGCAGTTCTTC
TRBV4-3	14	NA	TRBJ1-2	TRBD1	CASSPIQGAGGYTF	TGCGCCAGCAGCCCCATACAGGGGGCGGGCGGCTACACCTTC
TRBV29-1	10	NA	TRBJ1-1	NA	CSVRDSEAFF	TGCAGCGTGCGCGACAGTGAAGCTTTCTTT
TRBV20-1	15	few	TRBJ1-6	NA	CSASIPGSGNSPLHF	TGCAGTGCTAGTATACCCGGATCAGGAAATTCACCCCTCCACTTT
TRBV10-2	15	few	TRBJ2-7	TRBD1	CASSESGTGIGEQYF	TGCGCCAGCAGTGAGAGCGGGACAGGGATTGGAGAGCAGTACTTC
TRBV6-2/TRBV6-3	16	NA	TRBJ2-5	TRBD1	CASSKPGQEIQETQYF	TGTGCCAGCAGTAAGCCGGGACAGGAAATCCAAGAGACCCAGTACTTC
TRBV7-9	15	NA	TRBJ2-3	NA	CATTRGSASTDTQYF	TGTGCCACCACCAGGGGAAGCGCGAGCACAGATACGCAGTATTTT
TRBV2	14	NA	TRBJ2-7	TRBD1	CASSGRTGAYEQYF	TGTGCCAGCAGTGGCCGGACAGGGGCCTACGAGCAGTACTTC
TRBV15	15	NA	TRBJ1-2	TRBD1	CATSGDREGAGGYTF	TGTGCCACCAGCGGAGATAGAGAGGGGGCTGGTGGCTACACCTTC
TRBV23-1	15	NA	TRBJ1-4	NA	CASSPPHTPNEKLFF	TGCGCCAGCAGTCCCCCTCACACTCCTAATGAAAAACTGTTTTTT
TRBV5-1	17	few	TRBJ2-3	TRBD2	CASSLRLAGSSTDTQYF	TGCGCCAGCAGCTTAAGACTAGCGGGGTCTAGCACAGATACGCAGTATTTT
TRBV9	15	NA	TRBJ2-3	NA	CASSALLGGTDTQYF	TGTGCCAGCAGCGCCCTACTAGGAGGCACAGATACGCAGTATTTT
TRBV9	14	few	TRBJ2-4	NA	CASSVSGQKNIQYF	TGTGCCAGCAGCGTATCGGGGCAGAAAAACATTCAGTACTTC
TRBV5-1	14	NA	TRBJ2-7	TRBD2	CASSFYGGANEQYF	TGCGCCAGCAGCTTTTACGGGGGGGCTAACGAGCAGTACTTC
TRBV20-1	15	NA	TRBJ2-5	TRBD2	CSATILAGVGETQYF	TGCAGTGCTACAATACTAGCGGGAGTGGGTGAGACCCAGTACTTC